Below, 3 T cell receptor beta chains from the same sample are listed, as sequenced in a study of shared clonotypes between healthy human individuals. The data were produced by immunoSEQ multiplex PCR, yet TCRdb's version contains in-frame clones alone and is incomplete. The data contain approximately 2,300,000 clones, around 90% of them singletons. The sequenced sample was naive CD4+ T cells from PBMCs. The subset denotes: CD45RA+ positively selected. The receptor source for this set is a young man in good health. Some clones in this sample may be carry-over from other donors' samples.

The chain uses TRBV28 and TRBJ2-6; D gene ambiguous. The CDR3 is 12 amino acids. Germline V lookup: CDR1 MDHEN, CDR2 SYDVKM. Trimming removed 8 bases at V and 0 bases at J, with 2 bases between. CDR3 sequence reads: CASSSGANVLTF. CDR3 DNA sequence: TGTGCCAGCTCCTCTGGGGCCAACGTCCTGACTTTC.

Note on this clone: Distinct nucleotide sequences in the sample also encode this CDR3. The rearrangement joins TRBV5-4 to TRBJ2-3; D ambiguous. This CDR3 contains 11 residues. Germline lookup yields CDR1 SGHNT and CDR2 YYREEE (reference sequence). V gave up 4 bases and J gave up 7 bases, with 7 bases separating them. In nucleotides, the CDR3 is TGTGCCAGCAGCCTGGAGTATACGCAGTATTTT. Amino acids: CASSLEYTQYF.

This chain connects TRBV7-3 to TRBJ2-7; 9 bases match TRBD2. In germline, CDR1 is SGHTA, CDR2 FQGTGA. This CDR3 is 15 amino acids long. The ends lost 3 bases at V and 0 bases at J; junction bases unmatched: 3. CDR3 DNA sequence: TGTGCCAGCAGCTTGGCGGGAGGGTACTCCTACGAGCAGTACTTC. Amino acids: CASSLAGGYSYEQYF.